Reported below is one TCR beta chain. Its antigen is unidentified. The source of the sample is a study of graft-versus-host responses after intestinal transplantation. Study-level information: For approximately three years after anti-thymocyte globulin induction, all recipients took tacrolimus and steroids.

The table came from immunoSEQ multiplex PCR; TCRdb's copy has only in-frame clones and leaves some out. The data contain approximately 71,000 clones, about 90% of them seen just once; the ten biggest clones take up 2.5%. Regarding the study as a whole: Some patients had graft-donor T cell macrochimerism, and their allografts showed high graft-versus-host to host-versus-graft clonal ratios.

Germline CDR1 and CDR2: MDHEN and SYDVKM. This CDR3 is 17 amino acids long. V dropped 3 bases and J dropped 1; count of bases not matched to a gene: 9. Sequencing was performed on unstimulated CD8+ T cells sorted from spleen or lymph node cells, taken before intestinal transplant. This receptor was identified in a human donor who received an intestinal transplant. The rearrangement uses TRBV28 and TRBJ1-1; 9 bases are shared with TRBD1. CDR3 in amino acids: CASSFGGPGQGNTEAFF. For the CDR3, the DNA is TGTGCCAGCAGTTTTGGGGGACCGGGACAGGGGAACACTGAAGCTTTCTTT.